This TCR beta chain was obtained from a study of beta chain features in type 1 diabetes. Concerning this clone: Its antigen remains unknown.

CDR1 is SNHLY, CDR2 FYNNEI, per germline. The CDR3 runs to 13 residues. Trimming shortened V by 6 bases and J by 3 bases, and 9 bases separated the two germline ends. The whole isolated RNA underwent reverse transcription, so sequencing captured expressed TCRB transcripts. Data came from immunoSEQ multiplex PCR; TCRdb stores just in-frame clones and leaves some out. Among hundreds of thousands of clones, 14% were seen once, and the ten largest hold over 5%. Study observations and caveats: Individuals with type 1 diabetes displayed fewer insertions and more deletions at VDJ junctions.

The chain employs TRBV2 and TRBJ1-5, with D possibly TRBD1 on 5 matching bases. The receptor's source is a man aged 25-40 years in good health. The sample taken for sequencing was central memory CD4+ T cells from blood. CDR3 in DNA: TGTGCCAGCAGGACAGTTCTCAATCAGCCCCAGCATTTT. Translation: CASRTVLNQPQHF. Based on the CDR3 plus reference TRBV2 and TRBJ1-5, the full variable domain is EPEVTQTPSHQVTQMGQEVILRCVPISNHLYFYWYRQILGQKVEFLVSFYNNEISEKSEIFDDQFSVERPDGSNFTLKIRSTKLEDSAMYFCASRTVLNQPQHFGDGTRLSIL.